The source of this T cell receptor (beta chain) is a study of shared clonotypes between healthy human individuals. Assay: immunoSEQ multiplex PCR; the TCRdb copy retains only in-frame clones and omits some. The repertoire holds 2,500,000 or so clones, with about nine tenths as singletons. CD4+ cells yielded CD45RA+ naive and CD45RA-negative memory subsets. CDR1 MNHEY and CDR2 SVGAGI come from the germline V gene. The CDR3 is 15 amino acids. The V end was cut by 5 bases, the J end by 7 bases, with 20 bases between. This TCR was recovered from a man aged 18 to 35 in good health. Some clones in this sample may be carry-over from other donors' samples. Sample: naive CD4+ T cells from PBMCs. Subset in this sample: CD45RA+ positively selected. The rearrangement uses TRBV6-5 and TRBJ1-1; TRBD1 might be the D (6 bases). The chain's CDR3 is CASSADSGARGEAFF. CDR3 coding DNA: TGTGCCAGCAGTGCGGACTCAGGGGCCCGAGGTGAAGCTTTCTTT.